The 17 T cell receptor beta chains in this list originate from one sample, sequenced in a study of Ad26.COV2.S vaccination and SARS-CoV-2 variants. Sequencing used immunoSEQ multiplex PCR; TCRdb keeps in-frame clones, though not all of them. The sample carries 400,000 to 450,000 clones, 80% to 95% recorded once. Documented treatment: over 15 received Ad26.COV2.S at low or high dose, single or two shots; roughly five received placebo; per-sample allocation not given. Specimen acquisition occurred on day 63 following the initial vaccine or placebo injection. Sample: peripheral blood, taken in a trial of Ad26.COV2.S vaccine versus placebo. The origin of the receptors is a person between 18 and 60 years old who received the Ad26.COV2.S COVID-19 vaccine or a placebo.

The chain carries TRBV10-2 and TRBJ2-1; D call uncertain. The CDR3 sequence is 11 residues long. Trimming cost V 3 bases and J 5 bases, with 2 bases left between them. Germline V lookup: CDR1 WSHSY, CDR2 SAAADI. The CDR3 sequence: CASSDHNEQFF. CDR3 coding DNA: TGCGCCAGCAGTGACCACAATGAGCAGTTCTTC.

The rearrangement joins TRBV5-5 to TRBJ2-7; either TRBD1 or TRBD2 may supply D (5 bases each). From germline, CDR1 is SGHKS and CDR2 YYEKEE (reference sequence). The germline V and J ends were trimmed by 4 bases and 3 bases, with 14 bases remaining between them. This CDR3 is 14 amino acids long. The CDR3: CASSPGTEYYEQYF. The CDR3 DNA sequence: TGTGCCAGCAGCCCCGGGACGGAGTACTACGAGCAGTACTTC. The full variable domain, completed using reference TRBV5-5 and TRBJ2-7, is DAGVTQSPTHLIKTRGQQVTLRCSPISGHKSVSWYQQVLGQGPQFIFQYYEKEERGRGNFPDRFSARQFPNYSSELNVNALLLGDSALYLCASSPGTEYYEQYFGPGTRLTVT.

The chain uses TRBV30 and TRBJ1-5, with unresolved D. V shed 1 base and J shed 1 base, with 5 bases lying between them. This CDR3 is built from 13 residues. Germline CDR1 is GTSNPN and CDR2 is SVGIG (reference sequence). As DNA, the CDR3 is TGTGCCTGGAGTGCCCCCAGCAATCAGCCCCAGCATTTT. Encoded protein: CAWSAPSNQPQHF.

This chain uses TRBV24-1 with TRBJ1-5, with D perhaps matching TRBD1 (5 bases). The CDR3 length is 14 residues. V dropped 6 bases and J dropped 2 bases, with 10 bases sitting between them. CDR1 and CDR2 from the germline V gene are KGHDR and SFDVKD. CDR3 amino acids: CATSLRGGNQPQHF. As DNA, the CDR3 is TGTGCCACCAGTCTAAGGGGTGGCAATCAGCCCCAGCATTTT.

The count of this clone is one. The J gene is TRBJ2-3, the V gene TRBV6-1; 10 bases match TRBD2. Germline loops: CDR1 MNHNS, CDR2 SASEGT. J gave up 2 bases and V 1 base, and 9 bases lay outside the gene matches. The CDR3 covers 18 residues. This CDR3 is CASSEGFLSGGLTDTQYF. Written as DNA, the CDR3 is TGTGCCAGCAGTGAAGGATTCCTTAGCGGGGGGCTCACAGATACGCAGTATTTT.

The gene calls are TRBV5-4 and TRBJ1-2, with TRBD1 matching over 7 bases. Germline loops: CDR1 SGHNT, CDR2 YYREEE (reference sequence). This CDR3 is 13 amino acids long. The J segment lost 6 bases and the V segment lost 4 bases, leaving 6 bases of the junction unmatched. The CDR3, as DNA: TGTGCCAGCAGCCATCCTGACAGGGATGGCTACACCTTC. Its protein product is CASSHPDRDGYTF.

The chain joins TRBV30 to TRBJ2-7, with 9 bases that match TRBD1. Germline CDR1 reads GTSNPN; CDR2 reads SVGIG (reference sequence). The CDR3 consists of 16 residues. J was trimmed by 5 bases and V by 0 bases; bases with no gene match: 11. CDR3 amino acids: CAWSVTPQGASDEQYF. CDR3 DNA: TGTGCCTGGAGTGTCACACCACAGGGGGCTAGCGACGAGCAGTACTTC.

This chain joins TRBV24-1 and TRBJ1-4; 9 bases fit TRBD1. Germline CDR1 KGHDR, CDR2 SFDVKD. The CDR3 consists of 16 residues. With V trimmed by 5 bases and J by 7 bases, 10 bases remained unmatched. DNA for the CDR3: TGTGCCACCAGTGGCCCTAGCAGACAGGGGGTTGAAAAACTGTTTTTT. Protein sequence: CATSGPSRQGVEKLFF.

V is TRBV7-2 and J is TRBJ2-5; D is perhaps TRBD1 or TRBD2 (5 bases each). In germline, CDR1 is SGHTA, CDR2 FQGNSA. The CDR3 runs to 14 residues. The V and J ends lost 5 bases and 1 base respectively, with 11 bases between them. CDR3 sequence reads: CASSLSGAQETQYF. As DNA, the CDR3 is TGTGCCAGCAGCCTCTCCGGGGCCCAAGAGACCCAGTACTTC. Drawing the rest from reference TRBV7-2 and TRBJ2-5, the complete variable domain is GAGVSQSPSNKVTEKGKDVELRCDPISGHTALYWYRQSLGQGLEFLIYFQGNSAPDKSGLPSDRFSAERTGGSVSTLTIQRTQQEDSAVYLCASSLSGAQETQYFGPGTRLLVL.

The rearrangement links TRBV6-2 or TRBV6-3 to TRBJ1-5; maybe TRBD1 (5 bases). CDR1 is MNHEY and CDR2 is SVGEGT in the germline V gene. The CDR3 has 14 amino acids. The ends were cut back, 2 bases at V and 5 bases at J, with 10 bases in the middle. CDR3 sequence (DNA): TGTGCCAGCAGTTACCTTAGGGACGATCAGCCCCAGCATTTT. Translated, it gives CASSYLRDDQPQHF.

The rearrangement links TRBV24-1 to TRBJ2-5; D tentatively fits TRBD1 or TRBD2 (5 bases each). Trimming pared 3 bases from V and 5 bases from J, leaving 15 bases between. The CDR3 consists of 15 residues. The germline gives CDR1 KGHDR, CDR2 SFDVKD. The CDR3 sequence is CATSDGRGPRETQYF. CDR3 coding DNA: TGTGCCACCAGTGATGGAAGGGGACCTCGGGAGACCCAGTACTTC.

The J gene is TRBJ2-7, the V gene TRBV11-2; TRBD2 agrees at 11 bases. Germline V lookup: CDR1 SGHAT, CDR2 FQNNGV. This CDR3 contains 15 residues. After removal of 5 bases from V and 3 bases from J, the junction contained 6 bases not matched to a gene. CDR3 sequence (DNA): TGTGCCAGCAGCAGTAGCGGGGGGGTCGACTACGAGCAGTACTTC. It is translated as CASSSSGGVDYEQYF.

This clone was picked up a small number of times. The chain combines TRBV9 with TRBJ1-5; D gene unclear. The CDR3 extends over 15 amino acids. Trimming pared 2 bases from V and 4 bases from J, leaving 13 bases between. Germline V gene lookup returns CDR1 SGDLS and CDR2 YYNGEE. In DNA form, the CDR3 reads TGTGCCAGCAGCGTGTCGCTGGATGTGAATCAGCCCCAGCATTTT. The encoded protein is CASSVSLDVNQPQHF.

J is TRBJ2-7 and V is TRBV5-5; the D gene is possibly TRBD1 (5 bases). The CDR3 runs to 14 residues. Trimming stripped 1 base from V and 7 bases from J, with 15 bases between. Germline V gene data show CDR1 as SGHKS and CDR2 as YYEKEE (reference sequence). The CDR3 here is CASSLYTAGWEQYF. In DNA form, the CDR3 reads TGTGCCAGCAGCTTGTATACTGCAGGGTGGGAGCAGTACTTC.

The chain links TRBV5-1 to TRBJ2-1; TRBD2 matches 10 bases. The CDR3 is 16 amino acids. Germline CDR1 and CDR2: SGHRS and YFSETQ. The V gene end was trimmed by 0 bases and the J gene end by 1 base; junction bases not matched to a gene: 1. The CDR3 loop reads CASSLGTSGSYNEQFF. Written as DNA, the CDR3 is TGCGCCAGCAGCTTGGGGACTAGCGGTTCCTACAATGAGCAGTTCTTC. Full variable domain (remainder filled in from reference TRBV5-1 and TRBJ2-1): KAGVTQTPRYLIKTRGQQVTLSCSPISGHRSVSWYQQTPGQGLQFLFEYFSETQRNKGNFPGRFSGRQFSNSRSEMNVSTLELGDSALYLCASSLGTSGSYNEQFFGPGTRLTVL.

For the CDR3, the DNA is TGTGCCAGCAGTAACCCGAAAACCGCCTACACCTTC. This sequence encodes CASSNPKTAYTF. This chain joins TRBV6-2 or TRBV6-3 and TRBJ1-2; D remains unclear. Trimming took 5 bases from V and 10 from J, leaving 14 bases between them. This CDR3 is 12 amino acids long. The germline V gene encodes CDR1 MNHEY and CDR2 SVGEGT.

The chain is built from TRBV25-1 and TRBJ1-3; TRBD1 agrees at 9 bases. Per germline, CDR1 MGHDK and CDR2 SYGVNS. The trim removed 5 bases at V and 2 bases at J, leaving 13 bases unmatched. The CDR3 has 18 amino acids. In DNA, the CDR3 is TGTGCCAGCAGTCTACGAATCGCCCGGGACAGGGCTGGAAACACCATATATTTT. Residues: CASSLRIARDRAGNTIYF.